These 10 T cell receptor beta chains originate from one sample sequenced in a study of blood T cell repertoires in COVID-19. Clones were read by immunoSEQ multiplex PCR, and TCRdb kept only the in-frame ones, dropping some. This table holds 100,000 to 150,000 clones, more than 70% found once. Sequencing input: peripheral blood. These receptor sequences come from a human donor in a cohort sampled during active COVID-19.

The rearrangement joins TRBV11-1 to TRBJ2-5; D is possibly TRBD2 (6 bases). This CDR3 contains 16 residues. V gave up 5 bases and J gave up 5 bases, with 21 bases separating them. Germline V lookup: CDR1 SGHAT, CDR2 FQDESV (reference sequence). CDR3: CASSRRRGGLQETQYF. The CDR3 DNA sequence: TGTGCCAGCAGCCGAAGAAGGGGAGGCTTACAGGAGACCCAGTACTTC.

This rearrangement joins TRBV27 to TRBJ2-1; 7 nucleotides agree with TRBD2. Per the germline V gene, CDR1 is MNHEY and CDR2 is SMNVEV (reference sequence). This CDR3 is 15 amino acids long. J gave up 7 bases and V 2 bases, and 8 bases lay outside the gene matches. CDR3 loop: CASSLQAGVGNEQFF. CDR3 DNA sequence: TGTGCCAGCAGTTTACAGGCGGGAGTAGGAAATGAGCAGTTCTTC.

The rearrangement joins TRBV4-1 to TRBJ1-3; 7 bases fit TRBD1. Germline-derived CDR1 and CDR2 are MGHRA and YSYEKL. V shed 1 base and J 2 bases; nucleotides not matched to a gene: 5. CDR3 length: 16 amino acids. The CDR3 spells CASSQGAGGTGNTIYF. In DNA, the CDR3 is TGCGCCAGCAGCCAAGGGGCAGGGGGTACTGGAAACACCATATATTTT.

This chain's CDR3 is CASSPGMYTDTQYF. The CDR3 DNA follows: TGCGCCAGCAGCCCCGGGATGTACACAGATACGCAGTATTTT. The genes are TRBV5-1 and TRBJ2-3, with D perhaps matching TRBD2 (5 bases). This CDR3 is 14 amino acids long. Germline loops: CDR1 SGHRS, CDR2 YFSETQ. V lost 4 bases and J 2 bases, leaving 11 bases between the germline ends.

The chain recombines TRBV9 with TRBJ2-3, with 14 bases fitting TRBD2. V was pared by 0 bases and J by 7 bases, with 4 bases of the junction left unmatched. The CDR3 loop spans 16 amino acids. From germline, CDR1 is SGDLS and CDR2 YYNGEE. CDR3 coding DNA: TGTGCCAGCAGCGTAGTTGGGACTAGCGGGAGATATACGCAGTATTTT. Protein product: CASSVVGTSGRYTQYF.

This sequence joins TRBV25-1 and TRBJ1-3; D remains ambiguous. V was clipped by 8 bases and J by 4 bases, with 12 bases between them. The germline CDR1 and CDR2 sequences are MGHDK and SYGVNS. This CDR3 is 13 amino acids long. The CDR3 sequence: CASRRGTGNTIYF. Here the CDR3 DNA reads TGTGCCAGCCGCCGGGGTACCGGAAACACCATATATTTT.

This rearrangement joins TRBV5-6 to TRBJ2-2, with TRBD2 matching 9 bases. Trimming cost V 7 bases and J 4 bases; bases outside gene matches: 11. Germline V gene lookup returns CDR1 SGHDT and CDR2 YYEEEE. CDR3 length equals 16 residues. The CDR3 loop is CASRRRGGSGTGELFF. The CDR3 DNA reads TGTGCCAGCCGCCGGCGGGGGGGCTCGGGCACCGGGGAGCTGTTTTTT.

This sequence joins TRBV5-1 and TRBJ2-2; unclear D gene. Germline V CDR1 and CDR2: SGHRS, YFSETQ. The CDR3 is 12 amino acids. The germline V and J ends were trimmed by 0 bases and 8 bases, with 5 bases remaining between them. This CDR3 reads CASSLGAGELFF. In DNA form, the CDR3 reads TGCGCCAGCAGCTTGGGGGCAGGGGAGCTGTTTTTT.

This chain joins TRBV27 and TRBJ2-1, with D uncertain. CDR3 length: 13 residues. The germline CDR1 and CDR2 sequences are MNHEY and SMNVEV (reference sequence). Deletions cut 4 bases from V and 5 bases from J, with 9 bases between. CDR3: CASSSTNNNEQFF. The CDR3 region has the DNA TGTGCCAGCAGTTCGACAAACAACAATGAGCAGTTCTTC.

This chain uses TRBV7-2 with TRBJ2-7, with 8 bases matching TRBD2. Germline assignment: CDR1 SGHTA and CDR2 FQGNSA. Trimming at V came to 1 base and at J to 4 bases, leaving 3 bases not matched to a gene. The CDR3 consists of 14 residues. CDR3 protein: CASSLGTSIYEQYF. For the CDR3, the DNA is TGTGCCAGCAGCTTAGGGACTAGCATATACGAGCAGTACTTC. The complete variable domain, with remaining parts taken from reference TRBV7-2 and TRBJ2-7, reads GAGVSQSPSNKVTEKGKDVELRCDPISGHTALYWYRQSLGQGLEFLIYFQGNSAPDKSGLPSDRFSAERTGGSVSTLTIQRTQQEDSAVYLCASSLGTSIYEQYFGPGTRLTVT.